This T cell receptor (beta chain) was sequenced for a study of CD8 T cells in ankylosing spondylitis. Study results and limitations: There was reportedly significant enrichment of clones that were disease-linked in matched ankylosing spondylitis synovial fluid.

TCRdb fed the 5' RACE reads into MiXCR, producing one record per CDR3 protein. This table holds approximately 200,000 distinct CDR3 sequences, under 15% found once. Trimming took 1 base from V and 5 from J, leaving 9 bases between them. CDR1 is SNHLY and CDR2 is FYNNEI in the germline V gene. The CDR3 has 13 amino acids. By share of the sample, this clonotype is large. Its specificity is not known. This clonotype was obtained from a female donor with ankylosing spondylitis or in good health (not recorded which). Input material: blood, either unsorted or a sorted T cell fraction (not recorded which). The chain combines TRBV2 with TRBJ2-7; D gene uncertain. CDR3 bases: TGTGCCAGCAGTGAAGACTACTTGAACGAGCAGTACTTC. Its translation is CASSEDYLNEQYF.